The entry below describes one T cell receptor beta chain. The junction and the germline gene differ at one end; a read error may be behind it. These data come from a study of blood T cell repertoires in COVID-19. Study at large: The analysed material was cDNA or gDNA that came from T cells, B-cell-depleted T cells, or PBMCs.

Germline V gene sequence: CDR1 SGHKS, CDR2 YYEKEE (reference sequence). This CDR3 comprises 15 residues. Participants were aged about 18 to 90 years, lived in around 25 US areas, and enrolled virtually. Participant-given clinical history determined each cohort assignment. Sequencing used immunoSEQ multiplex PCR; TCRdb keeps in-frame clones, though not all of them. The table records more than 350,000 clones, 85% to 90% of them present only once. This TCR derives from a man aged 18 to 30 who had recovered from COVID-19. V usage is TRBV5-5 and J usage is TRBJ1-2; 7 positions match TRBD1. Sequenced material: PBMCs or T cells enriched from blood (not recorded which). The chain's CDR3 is CASSPLPGQWDGYTF. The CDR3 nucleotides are TGTGCCAGCAGTCCCCTTCCGGGACAGTGGGATGGTTACACCTTC.